Sequencing of this T cell receptor (beta chain) was carried out in a study of cytomegalovirus exposure and HLA in healthy donors. Regarding the study as a whole: By a later analysis, the bulk of CMV-associated TCR beta chains appeared HLA-restricted. The only immune exposure information that was available was CMV serostatus. Other equally common chains were less clonally expanded than HLA-associated TCR beta chains, a later analysis showed.

This clone was counted between two and nine times. Antigen specificity is unknown. Primers for the PCR totalled 60 Vbeta and 13 Jbeta. Assay used: immunoSEQ multiplex PCR; TCRdb lists only in-frame clones, some missing. This table has 160,000 or so clones, approximately 76% appearing once. Germline V CDR1 and CDR2: GTSNPN, SVGIG (reference sequence). Trimming cost V 4 bases and J 2 bases; bases outside gene matches: 15. CDR3 length: 17 amino acids. At collection, donors were nominally healthy, but unrecorded immune exposures were probable. Sequenced sample: PBMCs. The chain links TRBV30 to TRBJ2-3; 7 bases map to TRBD2. This sequence originates from a man aged 55 to 69 in good health and CMV-seronegative. CDR3 DNA: TGTGCCTGGACCCCAAGGGCCAGCGGGGTATACACAGATACGCAGTATTTT. This sequence encodes CAWTPRASGVYTDTQYF.